This is a list of T cell receptor beta chains from one sample in a study of response to subunit inactivated influenza vaccine. One entry per CDR3 protein results from TCRdb running MiXCR on the RT-PCR reads. The data show under 850,000 distinct CDR3 sequences, about 18% seen once. This specimen consisted of PBMCs from blood, obtained around 5 days after vaccination. All receptors derive from a man aged 45-60 years who received an inactivated influenza vaccine. CDR3s include the opening cysteine and the closing phenylalanine or tryptophan. D genes are given only for firm matches. Expanded clones get a size class; other rows say once, few or many, or leave the size out.

clone size: few
D gene: NA
V gene: TRBV10-3
J gene: TRBJ2-2
CDR3 DNA: TGTGCCATCAGGGGGCCGGACGTAACCACCGGGGAGCTGTTTTTT
CDR3 protein: CAIRGPDVTTGELFF

clone size: NA
D gene: NA
V gene: TRBV4-1
J gene: TRBJ2-1
CDR3 DNA: TGCGCCAGCAGCCTATCGGGAAACGGAGTCAATGAGCAGTTCTTC
CDR3 protein: CASSLSGNGVNEQFF

clone size: NA
D gene: TRBD2
V gene: TRBV7-6
J gene: TRBJ2-5
CDR3 DNA: TGTGCCAGCAGCTTTACTAGCGGGGGGGAAGGGACCCAGTACTTC
CDR3 protein: CASSFTSGGEGTQYF

clone size: many
D gene: NA
V gene: TRBV29-1
J gene: TRBJ2-3
CDR3 DNA: TGCAGCGTTGAGTTGTCCGGCCGCGCCGATACGCAGTATTTT
CDR3 protein: CSVELSGRADTQYF

clone size: NA
D gene: TRBD2
V gene: TRBV7-9
J gene: TRBJ2-2
CDR3 DNA: TGTGCCAGCAGCTTGACTAGCGGGATAAACACCGGGGAGCTGTTTTTT
CDR3 protein: CASSLTSGINTGELFF

clone size: few
D gene: NA
V gene: TRBV4-3
J gene: TRBJ2-1
CDR3 DNA: TGCGCCAGCAGCCAAGACCTCGACGGTGAGCAGTTCTTC
CDR3 protein: CASSQDLDGEQFF

clone size: many
D gene: TRBD1
V gene: TRBV4-2
J gene: TRBJ1-4
CDR3 DNA: TGTGCCAGCAGCCAAGAACAGGGGGATGAAAAACTGTTTTTT
CDR3 protein: CASSQEQGDEKLFF

clone size: NA
D gene: TRBD1
V gene: TRBV29-1
J gene: TRBJ2-7
CDR3 DNA: TGCAGCGTTGGAGGACAGGGGTGGAACGAGCAGTACTTC
CDR3 protein: CSVGGQGWNEQYF

clone size: NA
D gene: TRBD2
V gene: TRBV5-1
J gene: TRBJ2-3
CDR3 DNA: TGCGCCAGCAGCTTGGGTTCGGCGGGACTAGCGGCTAGCACAGATACGCAGTATTTT
CDR3 protein: CASSLGSAGLAASTDTQYF

clone size: few
D gene: TRBD1
V gene: TRBV10-2
J gene: TRBJ2-7
CDR3 DNA: TGCGCCAGCAGTGCGAGGACAGGGGCATCATCTTACGAGCAGTACTTC
CDR3 protein: CASSARTGASSYEQYF

clone size: few
D gene: TRBD2
V gene: TRBV13
J gene: TRBJ2-1
CDR3 DNA: TGTGCCAGCAGCAGACTAGCGGGAGGAAGGGTTGAGCAGTTCTTC
CDR3 protein: CASSRLAGGRVEQFF

clone size: NA
D gene: NA
V gene: TRBV5-6
J gene: TRBJ2-7
CDR3 DNA: TGTGCCAGCAGCTTCCGGGACACCCACTACGAGCAGTACTTC
CDR3 protein: CASSFRDTHYEQYF

clone size: NA
D gene: TRBD2
V gene: TRBV24-1
J gene: TRBJ2-1
CDR3 DNA: TGTGCCACCAGTGTCCTGACTAGCGGGAGTAAACATGAGCAGTTCTTC
CDR3 protein: CATSVLTSGSKHEQFF

clone size: few
D gene: TRBD1
V gene: TRBV13
J gene: TRBJ2-7
CDR3 DNA: TGTGCCAGCAGTGCAACAGGGGAATCCTACGAGCAGTACTTC
CDR3 protein: CASSATGESYEQYF

clone size: NA
D gene: NA
V gene: TRBV6-1
J gene: TRBJ1-5
CDR3 DNA: TGTGCCAGCAGTGAAGTCCCCGACAGTATCAGCCCCCAGCATTTT
CDR3 protein: CASSEVPDSISPQHF

clone size: many
D gene: NA
V gene: TRBV20-1
J gene: TRBJ2-2
CDR3 DNA: TGCAGTGCTACTTACGGGACCGCCACCGGGGAGCTGTTTTTT
CDR3 protein: CSATYGTATGELFF

clone size: NA
D gene: NA
V gene: TRBV20-1
J gene: TRBJ2-5
CDR3 DNA: TGCAGTGCTATGACTAGTCCAGGAGAGACCCAGTACTTC
CDR3 protein: CSAMTSPGETQYF

clone size: NA
D gene: NA
V gene: TRBV7-8
J gene: TRBJ2-3
CDR3 DNA: TGTGCCAGCAGCCGAGTCCGGGGGATAGATACGCAGTATTTT
CDR3 protein: CASSRVRGIDTQYF

clone size: many
D gene: NA
V gene: TRBV12-3/TRBV12-4
J gene: TRBJ1-5
CDR3 DNA: TGTGCCAGCAGTTTAAGGGACAGCAATCAGCCCCAGCATTTT
CDR3 protein: CASSLRDSNQPQHF